The 14 T cell receptor beta chains in this list originate from one sample, sequenced in a study of blood T cell repertoires in COVID-19. TCRdb keeps only in-frame clones here, not all; method: immunoSEQ multiplex PCR. The top ten hold roughly 1% of the sample, which has 450,000 or so clones, 89% seen once. Sequenced sample: peripheral blood. All receptors derive from a young man with COVID-19, enrolled during active disease.

This rearrangement joins TRBV5-4 to TRBJ2-5, with D unresolved. The CDR3 contains 13 residues. The V end lost 2 bases, the J end lost 0 bases, and 5 bases lay between the germline ends. Germline CDR1 and CDR2: SGHNT and YYREEE (reference sequence). The CDR3: CASSLTDQETQYF. The CDR3 DNA reads as TGTGCCAGCAGCTTAACGGACCAAGAGACCCAGTACTTC. Full variable domain (missing parts from reference TRBV5-4 and TRBJ2-5): ETGVTQSPTHLIKTRGQQVTLRCSSQSGHNTVSWYQQALGQGPQFIFQYYREEENGRGNFPPRFSGLQFPNYSSELNVNALELDDSALYLCASSLTDQETQYFGPGTRLLVL.

The chain uses TRBV25-1 and TRBJ2-1, with D possibly matching TRBD1 (6 bases). CDR3 length: 13 amino acids. Trimming stripped 0 bases from V and 10 bases from J, with 10 bases between. CDR1 and CDR2 (germline): MGHDK, SYGVNS. In DNA form, the CDR3 reads TGTGCCAGCAGTGAATATGGGGACACGGAGCAGTTCTTC. This sequence encodes CASSEYGDTEQFF.

This clone turned up a few times. Other DNA sequences in this sample translate to the same CDR3. The J gene is TRBJ2-2, the V gene TRBV2; 12 bases are shared with TRBD2. Germline-derived CDR1 and CDR2 are SNHLY and FYNNEI. This CDR3 has 15 residues. V shed 4 bases and J 5 bases; nucleotides not matched to a gene: 2. Here the CDR3 reads CASSGTSGVTGELFF. Here the CDR3 DNA reads TGTGCCAGCAGTGGGACTAGCGGGGTAACCGGGGAGCTGTTTTTT. The full variable domain, with the rest looked up from reference TRBV2 and TRBJ2-2, is EPEVTQTPSHQVTQMGQEVILRCVPISNHLYFYWYRQILGQKVEFLVSFYNNEISEKSEIFDDQFSVERPDGSNFTLKIRSTKLEDSAMYFCASSGTSGVTGELFFGEGSRLTVL.

The rearrangement joins TRBV27 to TRBJ1-1, with D possibly TRBD1 on 6 matching bases. Germline lookup yields CDR1 MNHEY and CDR2 SMNVEV (reference sequence). The CDR3 is 15 amino acids. V gave up 5 bases and J gave up 10 bases, with 23 bases separating them. CDR3: CASSHPYLGARGAFF. The CDR3 DNA reads TGTGCCAGCAGTCACCCCTATTTGGGGGCTAGGGGAGCTTTCTTT.

The chain carries TRBV10-2 and TRBJ1-1; a possible D gene is TRBD1 (5 bases). Trimming left V 2 bases short and J 3 bases short, with 7 bases between. Germline CDR1 reads WSHSY; CDR2 reads SAAADI. This CDR3 has 13 residues. CDR3 nucleotides: TGCGCCAGCAGTGAGATAGGGGACACTGAAGCTTTCTTT. Amino acids: CASSEIGDTEAFF.

As regards this clone: Other DNA sequences of this sample code for an identical CDR3. The chain employs TRBV18 and TRBJ2-5; D possibly corresponds to TRBD1 (7 bases). The CDR3 sequence is 13 residues long. Trimming shortened V by 3 bases and J by 4 bases, and 9 bases separated the two germline ends. Germline CDR1 and CDR2: KGHSH and LQKENI. CDR3 nucleotides: TGTGCCAGCTCACCGCAGGGGGGAGAGACCCAGTACTTC. This codes for CASSPQGGETQYF.

The rearrangement links TRBV2 to TRBJ2-7; D not resolved. The V end lost 7 bases, the J end lost 1 base, and 8 bases lay between the germline ends. Germline CDR1 is SNHLY and CDR2 is FYNNEI. This CDR3 spans 12 amino acids. CDR3 nucleotide sequence: TGTGCCAGCACAAACTTGTCCTACGAGCAGTACTTC. Translated: CASTNLSYEQYF.

The V call is TRBV4-1, the J call TRBJ2-7; 10 bases agree with TRBD2. This CDR3 spans 14 amino acids. V trimming: 0 bases; J trimming: 6 bases; junction bases outside the gene matches: 2. In germline, CDR1 is MGHRA, CDR2 YSYEKL. The DNA for the CDR3 is TGCGCCAGCAGCCAAGAAAGACTAGCGGGCGAGCAGTACTTC. Protein: CASSQERLAGEQYF.

The chain recombines TRBV14 with TRBJ2-7; D remains ambiguous. CDR1 SGHDN and CDR2 FVKESK come from the germline V gene. The CDR3 spans 12 residues. Trimming took off 2 bases at V and 4 bases at J, with 6 bases between the two ends. The CDR3 reads CASSQSFYEQYF. Here the CDR3 DNA reads TGTGCCAGCAGCCAATCCTTTTACGAGCAGTACTTC.

J is TRBJ2-7 and V is TRBV11-2; 8 bases are shared with TRBD2. CDR1 SGHAT and CDR2 FQNNGV come from the germline V gene. Trimming cost V 5 bases and J 7 bases; bases outside gene matches: 13. The CDR3 has 15 amino acids. The CDR3 region has the DNA TGTGCCAGCAGCACTCTCAGCGGGAGCGACTTAGAGCAGTACTTC. This encodes CASSTLSGSDLEQYF.

The J gene is TRBJ2-2, the V gene TRBV2; 11 nucleotides match TRBD2. This CDR3 has 16 residues. Germline V CDR1 and CDR2: SNHLY, FYNNEI. The ends lost 2 bases at V and 1 base at J; junction bases unmatched: 0. CDR3 coding DNA: TGTGCCAGCAGTGAAACTAGCGGGAGGAACACCGGGGAGCTGTTTTTT. The encoded protein is CASSETSGRNTGELFF. Based on the CDR3 plus reference TRBV2 and TRBJ2-2, the full variable domain is EPEVTQTPSHQVTQMGQEVILRCVPISNHLYFYWYRQILGQKVEFLVSFYNNEISEKSEIFDDQFSVERPDGSNFTLKIRSTKLEDSAMYFCASSETSGRNTGELFFGEGSRLTVL.

This chain joins TRBV27 and TRBJ1-2; no firm D call. The V gene's germline CDR1 is MNHEY and CDR2 SMNVEV (reference sequence). This CDR3 spans 14 amino acids. Trimming pared 2 bases from V and 5 bases from J, leaving 12 bases between. The CDR3 sequence is CASSLNFGKYGYTF. CDR3 in DNA: TGTGCCAGCAGTTTAAATTTCGGGAAATATGGCTACACCTTC.

This chain's CDR3 is CASSSPSAGSPLHF. The CDR3 nucleotides are TGTGCCAGCAGCTCACCTTCGGCGGGTTCACCCCTCCACTTT. The chain carries TRBV6-5 and TRBJ1-6; unclear D gene. V lost 6 bases and J lost 9, with 15 bases in between. This CDR3 has 14 amino acids. Germline CDR1 is MNHEY and CDR2 is SVGAGI.

This chain uses TRBV3-1 (or the pseudogene TRBV3-2) with TRBJ2-3; TRBD2 agrees at 13 bases. The CDR3 consists of 18 residues. The germline CDR1 and CDR2 sequences are LGHDT and YNNKEL (reference sequence). J gave up 1 base and V 3 bases, and 7 bases lay outside the gene matches. The DNA of the CDR3 is TGTGCCAGCAGCCAGACTAGCGGGGGGCGCTTGGGCACAGATACGCAGTATTTT. As protein: CASSQTSGGRLGTDTQYF.